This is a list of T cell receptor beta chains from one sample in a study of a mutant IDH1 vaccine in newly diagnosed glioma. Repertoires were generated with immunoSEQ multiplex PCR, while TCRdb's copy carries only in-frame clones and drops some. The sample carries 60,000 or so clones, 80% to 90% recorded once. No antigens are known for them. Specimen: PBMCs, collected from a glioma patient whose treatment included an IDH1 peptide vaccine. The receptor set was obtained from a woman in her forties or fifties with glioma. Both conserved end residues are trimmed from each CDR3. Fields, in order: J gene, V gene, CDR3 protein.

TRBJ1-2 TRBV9 ASSGSRDRVDYGYT
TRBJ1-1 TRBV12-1 ASSPPGTGSMNTEAF
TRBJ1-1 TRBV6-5 ASKHFTGSTEAF
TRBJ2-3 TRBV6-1 ASNVRWEQY
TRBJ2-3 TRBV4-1 ASSQVVAGSADTQY
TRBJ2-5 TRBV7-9 ASSLDLYQETQY
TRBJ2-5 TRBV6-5 ASSYSIRVFQETQY
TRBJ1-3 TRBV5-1 ASSPDNSGNTIY
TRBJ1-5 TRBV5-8 ASSPTGAGDQPQH
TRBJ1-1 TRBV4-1 ASSQAPGQGRAEAF
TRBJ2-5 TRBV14 ASSPYGLTGLQETQY
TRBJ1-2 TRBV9 ASSVGGGRNYGYT
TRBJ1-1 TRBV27 ASSFTGFIAEAF
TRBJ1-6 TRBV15 ATSRDYMGQGAPPLH
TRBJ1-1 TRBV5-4 ASAFGTEAF
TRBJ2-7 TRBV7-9 ASQLVQGYEQY
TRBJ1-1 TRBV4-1 ASSAGVMNTEAF
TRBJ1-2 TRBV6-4 ASRLGTGNSYGYT
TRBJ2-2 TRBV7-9 ASSRDSPSTGELF
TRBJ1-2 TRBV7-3 ASSLGSGVGGYT
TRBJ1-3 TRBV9 ASSVDRVAGNTIY
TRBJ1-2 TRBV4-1 ASSQDFTGDHGYT
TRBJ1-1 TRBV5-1 ASSQQGTEAF
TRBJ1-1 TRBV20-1 SAPGPREAF